One sample yielded the 11 T cell receptor beta chains listed below, sequenced in a study of CXCR3-negative and CXCR3-positive naive CD8 T cells. UMI-tagged TRB cDNA libraries were built via 5' RACE. Using the 5' RACE reads, TCRdb records one entry per CDR3 protein without DNA. Recorded for this sample: 43,000 or so distinct CDR3 sequences. Sequencing was performed on memory CD8+ T cells from blood. Receptors originate from a human donor in good health. Some clones in this sample may be carry-over from other donors' samples.

V and J are TRBV7-8 and TRBJ2-1. The CDR3 covers 16 residues. Germline lookup yields CDR1 SGHVS and CDR2 FQNEAQ. The CDR3 loop is CASSLEDRGTYNEQFF.

The chain links TRBV25-1 to TRBJ2-7. The CDR3 runs 14 residues. Germline CDR1 reads MGHDK; CDR2 reads SYGVNS. The CDR3 loop reads CASSERQGSYEQYF.

The gene calls are TRBV7-8 and TRBJ1-1. Germline V gene sequence: CDR1 SGHVS, CDR2 FQNEAQ. CDR3 length: 16 amino acids. This chain's CDR3 is CASSSGVEVSRSEAFF.

The chain uses TRBV4-3 and TRBJ1-1; no DNA is available, so the TRBD1 call from TCRdb remains unchecked. CDR1 and CDR2 (germline): LGHNA, YSLEER. The CDR3 extends over 14 amino acids. CDR3 sequence: CASSPGQENTEAFF.

The rearrangement links TRBV4-2 to TRBJ1-3; TCRdb returns TRBD1, unconfirmable since there is no DNA. Germline assignment: CDR1 LGHNA and CDR2 YNFKEQ. This CDR3 comprises 16 residues. CDR3 amino acids: CASSQVEGGSGNTIYF.

J is TRBJ2-2 and V is TRBV7-2; TCRdb returns TRBD1, unconfirmable since there is no DNA. The length of the CDR3 is 14 residues. Per germline, CDR1 SGHTA and CDR2 FQGNSA. The chain's CDR3 is CASSRGLVTGELFF.

The chain combines TRBV7-3 with TRBJ2-2; TCRdb gives TRBD1 as the D gene, but with no DNA this cannot be confirmed. The length of the CDR3 is 13 residues. In germline, CDR1 is SGHTA, CDR2 FQGTGA. CDR3 sequence: CASSLSGAGELFF.

CDR3: CSVDSQGAYGYTF. The chain carries TRBV29-1 and TRBJ1-2; TCRdb's assignment of TRBD1 cannot be checked, as there is no DNA. Germline V gene lookup returns CDR1 SQVTM and CDR2 ANQGSEA. This CDR3 comprises 13 residues.

V is TRBV15 and J is TRBJ2-6. The germline CDR1 and CDR2 sequences are LNHNV and YYDKDF (reference sequence). The CDR3 is 15 residues long. The CDR3 spells CATSRDVAGANVLTF.

The chain recombines TRBV6-2 or TRBV6-3 with TRBJ2-5; checking the TCRdb D call of TRBD2 is not possible without DNA. Germline loops: CDR1 MNHEY, CDR2 SVGEGT. The CDR3 consists of 14 residues. The CDR3 sequence: CASSRGAPLETQYF.

CDR3 amino acids: CASSLPRGFEAFF. The gene calls are TRBV19 and TRBJ1-1; with no DNA, the TCRdb D assignment of TRBD1 cannot be verified. CDR3 size: 13 residues. Germline CDR1 and CDR2: LNHDA and SQIVND (reference sequence).